The clone carrying this TCR beta chain was recorded once. What it binds is unknown. This record comes from a study of cytomegalovirus exposure and HLA in healthy donors. 60 Vbeta and 13 Jbeta primers were used in PCR. Method: immunoSEQ multiplex PCR; TCRdb's copy keeps in-frame clones and lacks some. Counted here are under 200,000 clones, roughly four fifths occurring once; the ten biggest clones make up approximately 0.87%. From germline, CDR1 is SGHTA and CDR2 FQGTGA. This CDR3 spans 14 amino acids. V shed 8 bases, J shed 4 bases, and the junction held 5 bases outside the gene matches. Overall study findings and caveats: Reports showed the classifier diagnosing cytomegalovirus status with high specificity and sensitivity.

The receptor comes from a girl aged 2 to 10 in good health and CMV-seropositive. The specimen sequenced was PBMCs. This chain uses TRBV7-3 with TRBJ2-4; 10 bases line up with TRBD2. The CDR3 sequence: CASRGLALKNIQYF. The CDR3 DNA reads as TGTGCCAGCCGGGGACTAGCGTTAAAAAACATTCAGTACTTC.